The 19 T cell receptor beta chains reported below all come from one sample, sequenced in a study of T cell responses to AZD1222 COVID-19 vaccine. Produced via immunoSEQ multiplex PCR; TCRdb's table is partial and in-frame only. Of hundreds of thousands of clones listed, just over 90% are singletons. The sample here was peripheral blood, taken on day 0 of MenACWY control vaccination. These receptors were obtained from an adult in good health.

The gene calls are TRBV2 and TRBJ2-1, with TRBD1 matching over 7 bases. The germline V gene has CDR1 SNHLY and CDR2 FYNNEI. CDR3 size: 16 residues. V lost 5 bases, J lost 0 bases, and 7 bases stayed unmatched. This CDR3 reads CASSLEGGSSYNEQFF. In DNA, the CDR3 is TGTGCCAGCAGTTTAGAAGGGGGCAGCTCCTACAATGAGCAGTTCTTC.

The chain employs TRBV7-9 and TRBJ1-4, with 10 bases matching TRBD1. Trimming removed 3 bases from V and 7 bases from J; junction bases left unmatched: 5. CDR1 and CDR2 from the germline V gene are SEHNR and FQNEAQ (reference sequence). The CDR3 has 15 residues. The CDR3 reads CASSFPGTGVEKLFF. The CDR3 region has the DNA TGTGCCAGCAGCTTCCCCGGGACAGGGGTTGAAAAACTGTTTTTT.

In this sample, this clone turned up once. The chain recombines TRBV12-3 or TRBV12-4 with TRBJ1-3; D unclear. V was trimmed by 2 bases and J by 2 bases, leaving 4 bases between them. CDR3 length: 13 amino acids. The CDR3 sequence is CASSLRTGNTIYF. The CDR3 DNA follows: TGTGCCAGCAGTTTAAGAACTGGAAACACCATATATTTT.

DNA of the CDR3: TGCAGCGTCCGACATTCGAATGAAAAACTGTTTTTT. Its translation: CSVRHSNEKLFF. This sequence joins TRBV29-1 and TRBJ1-4; D is unresolved. The CDR3 consists of 12 residues. Germline CDR1 is SQVTM and CDR2 is ANQGSEA. The V end was cut by 6 bases, the J end by 5 bases, with 10 bases between.

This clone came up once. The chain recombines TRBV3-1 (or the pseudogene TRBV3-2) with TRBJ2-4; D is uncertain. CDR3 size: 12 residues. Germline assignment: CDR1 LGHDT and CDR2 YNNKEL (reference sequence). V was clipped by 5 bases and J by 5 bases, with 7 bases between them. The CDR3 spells CASSIDENIQYF. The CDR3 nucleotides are TGTGCCAGCAGCATAGACGAAAACATTCAGTACTTC.

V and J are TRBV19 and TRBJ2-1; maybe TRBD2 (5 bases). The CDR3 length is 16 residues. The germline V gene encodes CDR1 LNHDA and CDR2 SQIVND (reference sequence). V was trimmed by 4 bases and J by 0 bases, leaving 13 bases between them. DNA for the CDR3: TGTGCCAGTAGTAGACTAACTACTGCCTCCTACAATGAGCAGTTCTTC. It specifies CASSRLTTASYNEQFF.

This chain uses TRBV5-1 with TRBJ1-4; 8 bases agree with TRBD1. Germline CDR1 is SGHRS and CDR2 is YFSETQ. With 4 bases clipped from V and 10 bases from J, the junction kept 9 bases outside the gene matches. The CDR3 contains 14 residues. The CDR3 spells CASSPGQANGKLFF. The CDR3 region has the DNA TGCGCCAGCAGCCCGGGACAGGCGAACGGAAAACTGTTTTTT.

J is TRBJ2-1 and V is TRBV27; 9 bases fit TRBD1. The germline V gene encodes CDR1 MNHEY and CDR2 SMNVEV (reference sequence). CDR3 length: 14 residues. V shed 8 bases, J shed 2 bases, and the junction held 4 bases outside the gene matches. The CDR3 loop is CASLTGGAYNEQFF. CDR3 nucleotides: TGTGCCAGCCTAACAGGGGGCGCCTACAATGAGCAGTTCTTC.

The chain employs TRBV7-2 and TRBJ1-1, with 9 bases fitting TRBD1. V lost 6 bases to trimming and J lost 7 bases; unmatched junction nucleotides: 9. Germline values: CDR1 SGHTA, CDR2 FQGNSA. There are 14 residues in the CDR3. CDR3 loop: CASRQGQGPFEAFF. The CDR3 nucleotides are TGTGCCAGCAGACAGGGACAGGGCCCCTTTGAAGCTTTCTTT.

CDR3 region: CASSPQGANQPQHF. In nucleotides, the CDR3 is TGTGCCAGCAGCCCACAGGGGGCCAATCAGCCCCAGCATTTT. The V and J genes are TRBV7-2 and TRBJ1-5, with 9 bases lining up with TRBD1. The junction had 2 bases not matched to a gene; V was cut back by 5 bases and J by 3 bases. This CDR3 region has 14 residues. Germline assignment: CDR1 SGHTA and CDR2 FQGNSA.

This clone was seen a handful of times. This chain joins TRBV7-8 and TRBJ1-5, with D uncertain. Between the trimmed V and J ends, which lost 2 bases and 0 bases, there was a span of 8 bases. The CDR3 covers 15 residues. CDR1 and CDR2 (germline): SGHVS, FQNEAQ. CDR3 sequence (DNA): TGTGCCAGCAGCTTAAACAGAATTAGCAATCAGCCCCAGCATTTT. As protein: CASSLNRISNQPQHF.

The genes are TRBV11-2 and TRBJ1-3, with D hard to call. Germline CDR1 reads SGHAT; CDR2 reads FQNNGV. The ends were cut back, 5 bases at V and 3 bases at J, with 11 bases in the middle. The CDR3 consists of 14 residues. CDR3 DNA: TGTGCCAGCAGCCCCACGCCGGGTGGAAACACCATATATTTT. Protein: CASSPTPGGNTIYF.

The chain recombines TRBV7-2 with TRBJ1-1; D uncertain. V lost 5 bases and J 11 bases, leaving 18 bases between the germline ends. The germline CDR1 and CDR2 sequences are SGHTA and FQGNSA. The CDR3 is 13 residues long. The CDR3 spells CASSTWGNPQAFF. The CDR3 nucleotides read TGTGCCAGCAGCACGTGGGGAAACCCCCAGGCTTTCTTT.

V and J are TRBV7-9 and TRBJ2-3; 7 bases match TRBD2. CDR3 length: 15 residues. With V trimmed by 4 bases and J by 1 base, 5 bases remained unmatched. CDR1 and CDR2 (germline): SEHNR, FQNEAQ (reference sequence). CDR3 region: CASSWGGTRTDTQYF. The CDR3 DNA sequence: TGTGCCAGCAGCTGGGGGGGGACCCGCACAGATACGCAGTATTTT.

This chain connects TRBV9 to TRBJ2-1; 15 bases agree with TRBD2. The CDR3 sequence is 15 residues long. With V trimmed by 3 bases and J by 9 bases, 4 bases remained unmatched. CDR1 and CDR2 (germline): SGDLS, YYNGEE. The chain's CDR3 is CASSAGLAGGSEQFF. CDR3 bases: TGTGCCAGCAGCGCAGGACTAGCGGGGGGGTCTGAGCAGTTCTTC.

The CDR3 DNA follows: TGTGCCACCCACCGGTGGGGAGACAATCAGCCCCAGCATTTT. Its protein is CATHRWGDNQPQHF. This sequence joins TRBV19 and TRBJ1-5; D gene ambiguous. In germline, CDR1 is LNHDA, CDR2 SQIVND (reference sequence). Trimming removed 10 bases at V and 3 bases at J, with 16 bases between. This CDR3 comprises 14 residues.

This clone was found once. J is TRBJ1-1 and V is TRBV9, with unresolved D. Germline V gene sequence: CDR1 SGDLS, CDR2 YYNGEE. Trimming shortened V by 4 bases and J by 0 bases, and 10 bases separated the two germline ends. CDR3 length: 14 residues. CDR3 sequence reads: CASSPTWVNTEAFF. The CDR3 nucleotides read TGTGCCAGCAGCCCAACTTGGGTGAACACTGAAGCTTTCTTT.

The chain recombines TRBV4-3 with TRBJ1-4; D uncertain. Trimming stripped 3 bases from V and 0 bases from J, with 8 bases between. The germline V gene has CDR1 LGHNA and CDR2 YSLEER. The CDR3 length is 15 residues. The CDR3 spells CASSQQSATNEKLFF. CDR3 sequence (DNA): TGCGCCAGCAGCCAGCAGTCCGCAACTAATGAAAAACTGTTTTTT.

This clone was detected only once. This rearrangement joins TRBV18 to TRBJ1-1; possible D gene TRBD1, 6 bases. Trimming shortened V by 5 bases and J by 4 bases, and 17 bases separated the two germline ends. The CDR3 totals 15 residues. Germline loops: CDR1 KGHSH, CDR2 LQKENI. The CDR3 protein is CASSTQKQGGTEAFF. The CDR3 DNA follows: TGTGCCAGCTCAACACAAAAACAGGGAGGCACTGAAGCTTTCTTT. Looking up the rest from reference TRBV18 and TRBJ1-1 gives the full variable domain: NAGVMQNPRHLVRRRGQEARLRCSPMKGHSHVYWYRQLPEEGLKFMVYLQKENIIDESGMPKERFSAEFPKEGPSILRIQQVVRGDSAAYFCASSTQKQGGTEAFFGQGTRLTVV.